Each of the 5 T cell receptor beta chains below was sequenced from the same sample in a study of glioma-infiltrating T cells after dendritic cell vaccination. Specified time point: after dendritic cell vaccination, including at tumor progression/relapse. The method was immunoSEQ multiplex PCR; TCRdb's version includes in-frame clones alone and lacks a portion of them. The sample has tens of thousands of clones; roughly 84% are singletons. This specimen was blood, taken after dendritic cell vaccination. The receptor source for this set is a human donor with glioblastoma.

The chain carries TRBV6-5 and TRBJ1-1; 12 bases are shared with TRBD1. There are 14 residues in the CDR3. From germline, CDR1 is MNHEY and CDR2 SVGAGI. The trim removed 2 bases at V and 10 bases at J, leaving 5 bases unmatched. The CDR3 loop reads CASSYPGQGAAAFF. DNA of the CDR3: TGTGCCAGCAGTTACCCGGGACAGGGGGCCGCAGCTTTCTTT.

The V and J genes are TRBV10-3 and TRBJ2-3; TRBD1 aligns across 7 bases. CDR1 is ENHRY and CDR2 is SYGVKD in the germline V gene. There are 15 residues in the CDR3. Trimming took 6 bases from V and 0 from J; bases not matched to a gene: 6. The CDR3 reads CAIRDRRTSTDTQYF. DNA of the CDR3: TGTGCCATCAGGGACAGGAGAACTAGCACAGATACGCAGTATTTT.

This clone was seen a single time. Mismatch with germline at one junction end may stem from a read error. The rearrangement joins TRBV19 to TRBJ1-4; D remains ambiguous. This CDR3 is built from 14 residues. Germline V CDR1 and CDR2: LNHDA, SQIVND (reference sequence). This CDR3 reads CASSMRGSGEKLFF. The CDR3 DNA reads as TGTGCCAGCAGTATGCGAGGGTCGGGTGAAAAACTGTTTTTT.

The chain is built from TRBV18 and TRBJ1-2; D unresolved. This CDR3 has 13 residues. Per germline, CDR1 KGHSH and CDR2 LQKENI. Trimming took 3 bases from V and 8 from J, leaving 13 bases between them. As DNA, the CDR3 is TGTGCCAGCTCACCCGACTCAGAGGGCGGCTACACCTTC. The encoded protein is CASSPDSEGGYTF.

The chain has TRBV7-3 and TRBJ2-1; tentatively, D is TRBD2 (6 bases). V dropped 5 bases and J dropped 1 base, with 12 bases sitting between them. CDR1 SGHTA and CDR2 FQGTGA come from the germline V gene. CDR3 size: 15 residues. CDR3 nucleotides: TGTGCCAGCAGCCCTATGGGGGGTTCCTACAATGAGCAGTTCTTC. Encoded protein: CASSPMGGSYNEQFF.